This TCR beta chain was observed in a study of early T cells in non-severe SARS-CoV-2 infection. Looking at the study overall: It was bulk RNA from unsorted whole blood that was sequenced, and the chains were unpaired. Overall study results and limits: VDJdb matching skewed toward anti-spike CD8 responses, missing private and CD4 specificities.

Losses at the gene ends were 5 bases for V and 6 bases for J; bases not matched to a gene: 4. This CDR3 is built from 13 residues. Germline V CDR1 and CDR2: SGHAT, FQDESV (reference sequence). cDNA molecules, individually, were tagged with unique molecular identifiers. Each CDR3 protein is one row after TCRdb ran MiXCR on the 5' RACE reads. This table holds 100,000 to 150,000 distinct CDR3 sequences, 15% found once. About this clonotype: Its cognate antigen is unknown.

This receptor was obtained from an adult who was a healthcare worker with PCR-confirmed SARS-CoV-2 infection or an uninfected control (not recorded which). The V and J genes are TRBV11-1 and TRBJ2-1; 7 bases line up with TRBD1. What was sequenced was whole blood. The chain's CDR3 is CASSPGQSNEQFF. CDR3 DNA sequence: TGTGCCAGCAGCCCGGGACAGTCCAATGAGCAGTTCTTC.